This T cell receptor (beta chain) appears in the sequencing data of a study of blood T cells in healthy people across ages. A J-beta primer mix and a sample-barcoded 5' primer were used in a second PCR of about 7 to 12 cycles. From the 5' RACE reads, TCRdb called clonotypes with MiXCR, one entry per CDR3 protein. The repertoire holds about 1.8 million distinct CDR3 sequences, with about 50% as singletons. Each donor gave around 9.3 milliliters of peripheral blood. Germline values: CDR1 LGHDT, CDR2 YNNKEL (reference sequence). The CDR3 spans 14 residues. Trimming shortened V by 4 bases and J by 2 bases, and 9 bases separated the two germline ends.

The gene calls are TRBV3-1 and TRBJ2-4; D uncertain. The TCR sequence derives from a woman in her thirties or forties in good health. The sequenced material came from blood. The DNA for the CDR3 is TGTGCCAGCAGCCCAGATAGGACCAAAAACATTCAGTACTTC. Translation gives CASSPDRTKNIQYF.